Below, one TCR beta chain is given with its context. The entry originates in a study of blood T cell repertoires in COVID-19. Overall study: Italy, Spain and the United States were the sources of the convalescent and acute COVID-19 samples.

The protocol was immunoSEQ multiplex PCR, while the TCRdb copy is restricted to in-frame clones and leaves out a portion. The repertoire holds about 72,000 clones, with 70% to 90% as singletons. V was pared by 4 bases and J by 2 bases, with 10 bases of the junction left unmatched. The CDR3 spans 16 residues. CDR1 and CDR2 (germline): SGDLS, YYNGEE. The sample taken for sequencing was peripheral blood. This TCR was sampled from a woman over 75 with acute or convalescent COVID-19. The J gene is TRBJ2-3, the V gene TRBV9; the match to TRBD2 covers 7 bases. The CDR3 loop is CASSPDPAGLTDTQYF. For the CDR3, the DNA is TGTGCCAGCAGCCCTGACCCAGCGGGACTCACAGATACGCAGTATTTT.